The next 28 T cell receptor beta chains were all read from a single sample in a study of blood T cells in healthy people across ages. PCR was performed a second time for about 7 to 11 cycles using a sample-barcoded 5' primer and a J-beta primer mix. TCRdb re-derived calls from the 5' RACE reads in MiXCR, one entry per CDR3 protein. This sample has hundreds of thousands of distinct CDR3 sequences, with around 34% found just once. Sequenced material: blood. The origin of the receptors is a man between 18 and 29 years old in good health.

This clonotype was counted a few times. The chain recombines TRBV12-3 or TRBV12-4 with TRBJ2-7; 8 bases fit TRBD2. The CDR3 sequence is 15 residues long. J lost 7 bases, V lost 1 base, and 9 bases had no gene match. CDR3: CASSLGRGDNNEQYF. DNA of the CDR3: TGTGCCAGCAGTTTAGGGCGGGGGGACAACAATGAGCAGTACTTC.

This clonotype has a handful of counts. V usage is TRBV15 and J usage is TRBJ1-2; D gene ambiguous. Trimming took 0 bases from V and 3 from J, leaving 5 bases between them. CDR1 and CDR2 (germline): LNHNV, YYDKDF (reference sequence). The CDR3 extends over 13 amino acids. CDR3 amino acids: CATSRETHYGYTF. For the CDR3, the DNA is TGTGCCACCAGCAGAGAAACACACTATGGCTACACCTTC.

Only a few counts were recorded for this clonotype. CDR3 DNA sequence: TGTGCCAGCTCACAGGGGGCGGCTGGAAATGAGCAGTTCTTC. Translated, it gives CASSQGAAGNEQFF. V and J are TRBV18 and TRBJ2-1; TRBD1 aligns across 7 bases. Germline V CDR1 and CDR2: KGHSH, LQKENI. J gave up 7 bases and V 4 bases, and 7 bases lay outside the gene matches. The CDR3 sequence is 14 residues long.

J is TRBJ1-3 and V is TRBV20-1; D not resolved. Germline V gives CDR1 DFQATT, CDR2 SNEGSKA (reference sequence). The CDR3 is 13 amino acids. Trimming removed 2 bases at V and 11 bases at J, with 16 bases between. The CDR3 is CSARQASGSSIYF. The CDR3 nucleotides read TGCAGTGCTAGACAAGCGTCGGGAAGCTCCATATATTTT.

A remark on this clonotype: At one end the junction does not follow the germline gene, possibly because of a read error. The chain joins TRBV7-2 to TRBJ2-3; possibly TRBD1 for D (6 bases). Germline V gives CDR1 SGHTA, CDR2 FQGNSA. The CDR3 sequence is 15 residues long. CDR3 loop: CAGSLGGQYTDTQYF. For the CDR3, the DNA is TGTGCCGGCAGCTTAGGCGGACAGTACACAGATACGCAGTATTTT.

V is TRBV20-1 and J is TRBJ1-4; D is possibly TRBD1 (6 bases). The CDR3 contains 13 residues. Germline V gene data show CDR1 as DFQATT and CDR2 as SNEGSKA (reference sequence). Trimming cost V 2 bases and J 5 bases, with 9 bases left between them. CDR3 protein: CSARQDRNEKLFF. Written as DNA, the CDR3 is TGCAGTGCTAGACAGGACAGAAATGAAAAACTGTTTTTT.

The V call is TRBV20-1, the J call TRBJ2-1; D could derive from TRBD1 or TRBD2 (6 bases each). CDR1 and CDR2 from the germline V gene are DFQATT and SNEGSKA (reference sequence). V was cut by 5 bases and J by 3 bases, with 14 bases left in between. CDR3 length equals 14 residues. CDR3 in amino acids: CSAGRGRVYNEQFF. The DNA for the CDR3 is TGCAGTGCTGGACGGGGGCGAGTCTACAATGAGCAGTTCTTC.

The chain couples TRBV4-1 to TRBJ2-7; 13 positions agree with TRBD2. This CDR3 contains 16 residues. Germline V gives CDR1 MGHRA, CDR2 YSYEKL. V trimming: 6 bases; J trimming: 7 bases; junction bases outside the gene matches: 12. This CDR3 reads CASSHGTSGIMREQYF. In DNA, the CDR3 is TGCGCCAGCAGTCATGGGACTAGCGGGATAATGAGGGAGCAGTACTTC.

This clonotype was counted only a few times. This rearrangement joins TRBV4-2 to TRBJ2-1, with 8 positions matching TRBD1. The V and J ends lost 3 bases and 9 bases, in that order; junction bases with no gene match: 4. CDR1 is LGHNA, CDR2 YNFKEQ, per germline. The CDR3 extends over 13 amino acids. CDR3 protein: CASSQDRDPEQFF. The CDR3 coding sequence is TGTGCCAGCAGCCAGGACAGGGACCCTGAGCAGTTCTTC.

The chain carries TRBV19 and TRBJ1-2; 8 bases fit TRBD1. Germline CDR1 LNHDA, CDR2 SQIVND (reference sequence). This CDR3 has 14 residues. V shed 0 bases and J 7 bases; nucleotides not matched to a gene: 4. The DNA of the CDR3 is TGTGCCAGTAGTATAGACAGGGGGCGCGGTGGCTACACCTTC. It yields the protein CASSIDRGRGGYTF. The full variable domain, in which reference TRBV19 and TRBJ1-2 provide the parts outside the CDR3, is DGGITQSPKYLFRKEGQNVTLSCEQNLNHDAMYWYRQDPGQGLRLIYYSQIVNDFQKGDIAEGYSVSREKKESFPLTVTSAQKNPTAFYLCASSIDRGRGGYTFGSGTRLTVV.

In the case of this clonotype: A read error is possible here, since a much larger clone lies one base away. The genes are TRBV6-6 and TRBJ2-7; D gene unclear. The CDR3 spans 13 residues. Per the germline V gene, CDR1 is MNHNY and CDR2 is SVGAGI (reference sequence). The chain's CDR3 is CAGSYAADYEQYF. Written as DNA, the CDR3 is TGTGCCGGCAGTTACGCAGCTGACTACGAGCAGTACTTC.

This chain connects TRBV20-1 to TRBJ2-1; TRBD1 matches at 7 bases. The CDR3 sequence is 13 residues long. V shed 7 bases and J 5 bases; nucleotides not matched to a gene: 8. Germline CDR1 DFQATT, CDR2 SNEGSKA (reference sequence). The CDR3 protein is CSGAGGSHNEQFF. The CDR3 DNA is TGCAGTGGGGCAGGGGGTAGCCACAATGAGCAGTTCTTC.

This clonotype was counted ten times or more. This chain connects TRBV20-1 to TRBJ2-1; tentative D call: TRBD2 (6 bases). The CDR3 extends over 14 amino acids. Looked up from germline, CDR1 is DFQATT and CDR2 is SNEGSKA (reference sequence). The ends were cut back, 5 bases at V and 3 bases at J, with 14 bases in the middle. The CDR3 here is CSAVGLDYYNEQFF. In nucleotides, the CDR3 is TGCAGTGCTGTCGGACTGGACTACTACAATGAGCAGTTCTTC.

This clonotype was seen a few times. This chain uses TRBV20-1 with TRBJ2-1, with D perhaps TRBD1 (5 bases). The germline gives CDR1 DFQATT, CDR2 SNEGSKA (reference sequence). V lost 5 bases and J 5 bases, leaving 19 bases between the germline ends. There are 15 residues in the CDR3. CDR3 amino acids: CSAHALTVANNEQFF. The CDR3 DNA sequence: TGCAGTGCTCACGCGTTGACAGTTGCTAACAATGAGCAGTTCTTC.

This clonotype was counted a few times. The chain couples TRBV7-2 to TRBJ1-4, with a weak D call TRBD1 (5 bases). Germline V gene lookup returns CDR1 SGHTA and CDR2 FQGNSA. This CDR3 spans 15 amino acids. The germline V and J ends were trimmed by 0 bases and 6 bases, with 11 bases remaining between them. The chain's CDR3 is CASSLASGSDEKLFF. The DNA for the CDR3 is TGTGCCAGCAGCTTAGCTTCAGGGAGCGATGAAAAACTGTTTTTT.

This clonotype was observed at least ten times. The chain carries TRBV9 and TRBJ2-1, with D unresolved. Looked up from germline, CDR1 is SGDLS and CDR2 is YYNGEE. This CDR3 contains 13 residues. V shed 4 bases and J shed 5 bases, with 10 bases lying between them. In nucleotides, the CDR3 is TGTGCCAGCAGCCCGCCTTCGCACAATGAGCAGTTCTTC. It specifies CASSPPSHNEQFF.

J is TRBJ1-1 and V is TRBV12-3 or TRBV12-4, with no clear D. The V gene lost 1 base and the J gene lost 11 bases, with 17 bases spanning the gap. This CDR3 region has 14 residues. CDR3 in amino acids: CASSLEAPPQSAFF. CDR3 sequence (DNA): TGTGCCAGCAGTTTAGAGGCACCCCCCCAATCGGCTTTCTTT.

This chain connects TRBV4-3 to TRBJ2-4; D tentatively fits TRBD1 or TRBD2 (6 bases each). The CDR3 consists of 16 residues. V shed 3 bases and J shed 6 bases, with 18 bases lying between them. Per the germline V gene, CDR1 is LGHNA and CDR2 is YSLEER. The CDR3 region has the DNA TGCGCCAGCAGCCAGGGGAGTCCCGGAGGGGGAAACATTCAGTACTTC. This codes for CASSQGSPGGGNIQYF.

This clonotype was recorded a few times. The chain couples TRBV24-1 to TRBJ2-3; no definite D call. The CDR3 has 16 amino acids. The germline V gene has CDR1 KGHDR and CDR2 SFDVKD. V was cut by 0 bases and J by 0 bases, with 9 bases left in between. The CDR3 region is CATSDLQATSTDTQYF. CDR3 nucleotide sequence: TGTGCCACCAGTGATTTGCAGGCCACTAGCACAGATACGCAGTATTTT.

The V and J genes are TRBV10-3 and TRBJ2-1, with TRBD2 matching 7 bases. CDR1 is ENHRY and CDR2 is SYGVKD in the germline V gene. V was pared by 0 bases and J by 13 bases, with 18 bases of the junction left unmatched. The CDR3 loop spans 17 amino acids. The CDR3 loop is CAISESKGTTGEETQFF. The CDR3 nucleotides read TGTGCCATCAGTGAGTCGAAGGGGACTACGGGGGAAGAGACCCAGTTCTTC.

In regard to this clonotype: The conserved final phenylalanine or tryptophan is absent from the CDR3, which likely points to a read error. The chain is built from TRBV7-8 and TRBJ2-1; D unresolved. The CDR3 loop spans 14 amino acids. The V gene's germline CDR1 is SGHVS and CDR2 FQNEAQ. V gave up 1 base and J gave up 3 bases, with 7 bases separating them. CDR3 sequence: CASSLGGLYNEQFL. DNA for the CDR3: TGTGCCAGCAGCTTAGGTGGTCTCTACAATGAGCAGTTCCTC.

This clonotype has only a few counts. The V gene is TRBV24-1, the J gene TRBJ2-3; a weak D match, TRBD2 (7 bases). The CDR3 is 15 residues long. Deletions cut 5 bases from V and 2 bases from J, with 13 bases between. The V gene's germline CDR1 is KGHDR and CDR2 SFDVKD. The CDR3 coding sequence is TGTGCCACCAGTGTCTCGGGGGGCCTCACAGATACGCAGTATTTT. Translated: CATSVSGGLTDTQYF.

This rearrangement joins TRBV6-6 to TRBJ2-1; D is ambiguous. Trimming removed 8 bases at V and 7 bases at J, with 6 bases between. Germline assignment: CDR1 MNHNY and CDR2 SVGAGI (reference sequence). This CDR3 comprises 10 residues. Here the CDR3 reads CASGENEQFF. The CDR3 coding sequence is TGTGCCAGCGGCGAGAATGAGCAGTTCTTC.

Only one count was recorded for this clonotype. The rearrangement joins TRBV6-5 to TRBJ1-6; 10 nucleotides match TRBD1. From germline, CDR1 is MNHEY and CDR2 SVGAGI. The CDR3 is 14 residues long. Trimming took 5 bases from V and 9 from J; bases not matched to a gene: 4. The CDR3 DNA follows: TGTGCCAGCAGTAACCGGGACAGGGGTTCACCCCTCCACTTT. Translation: CASSNRDRGSPLHF.

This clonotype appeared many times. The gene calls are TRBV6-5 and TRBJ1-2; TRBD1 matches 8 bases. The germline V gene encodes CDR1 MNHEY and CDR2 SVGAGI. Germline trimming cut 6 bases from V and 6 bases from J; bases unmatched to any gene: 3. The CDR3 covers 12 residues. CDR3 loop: CASRQGADGYTF. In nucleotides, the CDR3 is TGTGCCAGCAGGCAGGGGGCGGATGGCTACACCTTC.

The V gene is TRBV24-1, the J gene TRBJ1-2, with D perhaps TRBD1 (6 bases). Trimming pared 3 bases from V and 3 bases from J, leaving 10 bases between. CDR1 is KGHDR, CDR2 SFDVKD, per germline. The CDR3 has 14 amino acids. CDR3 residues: CATSDGRTDYGYTF. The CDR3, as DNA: TGTGCCACCAGTGATGGACGGACAGACTATGGCTACACCTTC.

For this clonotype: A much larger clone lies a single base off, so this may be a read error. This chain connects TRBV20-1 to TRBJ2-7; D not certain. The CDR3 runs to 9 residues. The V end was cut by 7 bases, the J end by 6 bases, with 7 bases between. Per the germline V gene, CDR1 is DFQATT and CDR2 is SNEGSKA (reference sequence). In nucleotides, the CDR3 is TGCAGTGTCATCCGCGAGCAGTACTTC. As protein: CSVIREQYF.

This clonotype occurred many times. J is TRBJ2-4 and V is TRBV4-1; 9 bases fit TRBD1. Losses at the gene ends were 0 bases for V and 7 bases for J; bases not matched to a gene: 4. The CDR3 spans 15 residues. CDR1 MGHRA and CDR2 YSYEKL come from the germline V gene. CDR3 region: CASSQEQGAFNIQYF. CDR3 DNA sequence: TGCGCCAGCAGCCAAGAACAGGGGGCTTTCAACATTCAGTACTTC.